These T cell receptor beta chains were read from a single sample in a study of T cells in Graves' hyperthyroidism and ophthalmopathy. TCRdb processed the multiplex PCR reads anew with MiXCR; each CDR3 protein has one entry. The sample holds 550,000 to 650,000 distinct CDR3 sequences, roughly 15% seen once. Sequenced input: blood. Receptors were obtained from a woman aged 40 to 49 with Graves' hyperthyroidism. The conserved cysteine and the conserved F or W are not part of the CDR3 here.

TRBV27	TRBJ2-7	ASSLYYGGGDYEQY
TRBV7-2	TRBJ2-1	ASSLVSNYNEQF
TRBV5-1	TRBJ2-7	ASSRPSPGLAGGSNEQY
TRBV5-1	TRBJ2-5	ASSSRTGETQY
TRBV11-2	TRBJ1-3	ASSGGGESGNTIY
TRBV28	TRBJ1-5	ASSSSGSNIGQPQH
TRBV7-8	TRBJ2-4	ASSLSPGLGIQY
TRBV6-1	TRBJ2-1	ASSEDRVRDGRYNEQF
TRBV7-2	TRBJ1-1	ASNKIGGGFTEAF
TRBV7-2	TRBJ2-7	ASSGGGSSYEQY
TRBV2	TRBJ2-1	ASSQVQGAYNEQF
TRBV4-1	TRBJ2-1	ASSQKERELDNEQF
TRBV20-1	TRBJ2-5	SAESGTSGSSGQETQY
TRBV5-6	TRBJ2-1	TSSFVLSSYNEQF
TRBV5-1	TRBJ2-3	ASSLVLTSGRLPSTDTQY
TRBV27	TRBJ2-3	ASSRYQLAGITDTQY
TRBV12-3/TRBV12-4	TRBJ1-3	ASSSDSYSGNTIY
TRBV11-2	TRBJ2-2	ASSFYGLAGVANTGELF
TRBV4-2	TRBJ1-5	ASSQGQRNQPQH
TRBV20-1	TRBJ2-1	SASLGTRSYNEQF
TRBV20-1	TRBJ2-3	SATGLAEDTQY
TRBV19	TRBJ1-1	ASSSTGRMNTEAF
TRBV6-2/TRBV6-3	TRBJ1-3	ASSRDFINTIY
TRBV5-1	TRBJ2-3	ASSLVSPGSSTDTQY
TRBV2	TRBJ2-5	ASRNRGGRETQY
TRBV19	TRBJ2-2	ASSSQAGGPAGELF